The 8 T cell receptor beta chains in this list originate from one sample, sequenced in a study of blood T cell repertoires in COVID-19. Sequencing used immunoSEQ multiplex PCR; TCRdb keeps in-frame clones, though not all of them. Here the sample spans 350,000 to 450,000 clones, around 90% being singletons. Sequenced material: peripheral blood. The receptor source for this set is a human donor in a cohort sampled during active COVID-19.

This chain links TRBV5-1 with TRBJ2-7, with 7 bases aligning to TRBD1. Germline V lookup: CDR1 SGHRS, CDR2 YFSETQ. This CDR3 has 13 residues. V lost 4 bases, J lost 3 bases, and 4 bases stayed unmatched. The CDR3 DNA reads TGCGCCAGCAGCAACGACAGGGTCTACGAGCAGTACTTC. Its translation is CASSNDRVYEQYF.

This chain links TRBV2 with TRBJ2-7; D possibly corresponds to TRBD1 (5 bases). Germline CDR1 is SNHLY and CDR2 is FYNNEI. Trimming removed 8 bases at V and 0 bases at J, with 11 bases between. This CDR3 has 13 residues. Here the CDR3 reads CASALGRSYEQYF. CDR3 in DNA: TGTGCCAGCGCCCTGGGGCGCTCCTACGAGCAGTACTTC.

The genes are TRBV5-1 and TRBJ1-4; 10 bases line up with TRBD1. Trimming at V came to 2 bases and at J to 7 bases, leaving 11 bases not matched to a gene. Germline-derived CDR1 and CDR2 are SGHRS and YFSETQ. The CDR3 runs 17 residues. DNA of the CDR3: TGCGCCAGCAGCTTAGGACAGGGGGATCCGGGTAGTGAAAAACTGTTTTTT. Residues: CASSLGQGDPGSEKLFF.

This clone was counted a single time. The chain joins TRBV9 to TRBJ1-2; 9 bases fit TRBD1. This CDR3 contains 15 residues. CDR1 and CDR2 from the germline V gene are SGDLS and YYNGEE. The V gene end was trimmed by 4 bases and the J gene end by 7 bases; junction bases not matched to a gene: 11. Here the CDR3 reads CASSLEWDRAAGYTF. CDR3 DNA sequence: TGTGCCAGCAGCCTAGAGTGGGACAGGGCGGCTGGCTACACCTTC.

This chain uses TRBV28 with TRBJ2-1; 8 bases fit TRBD2. The CDR3 runs 15 residues. Trimming at V came to 6 bases and at J to 4 bases, leaving 8 bases not matched to a gene. Looked up from germline, CDR1 is MDHEN and CDR2 is SYDVKM. CDR3 nucleotides: TGTGCCAGCAGCGGGGGGGCGAAGGGGTACAATGAGCAGTTCTTC. Translated, it gives CASSGGAKGYNEQFF.

The V call is TRBV10-3, the J call TRBJ2-3; 7 bases map to TRBD2. The CDR3 contains 16 residues. CDR1 and CDR2 (germline): ENHRY, SYGVKD. The ends lost 3 bases at V and 0 bases at J; junction bases unmatched: 6. CDR3 sequence: CAISEAGTKSTDTQYF. The DNA of the CDR3 is TGTGCCATCAGTGAAGCCGGGACTAAGAGCACAGATACGCAGTATTTT.

This rearrangement joins TRBV5-1 to TRBJ1-1; TRBD1 aligns across 11 bases. The CDR3 is 16 residues long. Per germline, CDR1 SGHRS and CDR2 YFSETQ. V shed 4 bases and J 3 bases; nucleotides not matched to a gene: 8. The CDR3 here is CASSRGQGDVYTEAFF. The CDR3 DNA reads as TGCGCCAGCAGCCGGGGACAGGGGGACGTGTACACTGAAGCTTTCTTT.

This chain connects TRBV6-2 or TRBV6-3 to TRBJ2-1, with 7 bases that match TRBD2. Per germline, CDR1 MNHEY and CDR2 SVGEGT. CDR3 length equals 19 residues. Trimming took 0 bases from V and 9 from J; bases not matched to a gene: 20. The CDR3 DNA reads TGTGCCAGCAGTTACTCGATTGGTGGGGGGGACCCTACCTTTCCTGAGCAGTTCTTC. Translating it yields CASSYSIGGGDPTFPEQFF.